This T cell receptor (beta chain) was documented in a study of blood T cell repertoires in COVID-19. Study-level background: Researchers got acute and convalescent COVID-19 samples from the United States, Italy and Spain. T cells, B-cell-depleted T cells, or PBMCs provided the cDNA or gDNA that served as material.

Germline loops: CDR1 SNHLY, CDR2 FYNNEI. The CDR3 consists of 14 residues. Trimming left V 3 bases short and J 4 bases short, with 13 bases between. In the original workflow: Estimation of nucleated cell counts was performed using reference gene primer amplification. Here immunoSEQ multiplex PCR was the method, and the copy in TCRdb shows in-frame clones only, minus some. V and J calls and clone size are given by that table; D and trimming were obtained from the DNA. The data hold about 100,000 clones, with roughly nine tenths observed a single time. Input material: peripheral blood. The chain couples TRBV2 to TRBJ2-7, with a possible D match to TRBD1 (6 bases). This sequence was found in a man between 45 and 60 years old with active COVID-19. CDR3 sequence: CASSDHGTPYEQYF. The CDR3 DNA is TGTGCCAGCAGTGACCATGGGACACCTTACGAGCAGTACTTC. Looking up the rest from reference TRBV2 and TRBJ2-7 gives the full variable domain: EPEVTQTPSHQVTQMGQEVILRCVPISNHLYFYWYRQILGQKVEFLVSFYNNEISEKSEIFDDQFSVERPDGSNFTLKIRSTKLEDSAMYFCASSDHGTPYEQYFGPGTRLTVT.